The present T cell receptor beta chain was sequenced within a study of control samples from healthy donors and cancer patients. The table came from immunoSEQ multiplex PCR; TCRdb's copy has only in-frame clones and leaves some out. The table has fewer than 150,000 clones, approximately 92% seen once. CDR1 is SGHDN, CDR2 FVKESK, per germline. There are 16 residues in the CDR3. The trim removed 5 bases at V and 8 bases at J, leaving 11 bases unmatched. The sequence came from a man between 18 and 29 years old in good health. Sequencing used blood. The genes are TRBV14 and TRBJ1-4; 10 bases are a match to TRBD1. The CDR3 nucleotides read TGTGCCAGCAGCGTCATGACAGGGGGCGCATTCGAAAAACTGTTTTTT. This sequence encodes CASSVMTGGAFEKLFF.